The T cell receptor beta chain under discussion was sequenced for a study of shared clonotypes between healthy human individuals. Whole-study results and caveats: Sequencing depth was expected to influence donor clonotype sharing.

Trimming shortened V by 5 bases and J by 9 bases, and 20 bases separated the two germline ends. The V gene's germline CDR1 is SGHVS and CDR2 FQNEAQ. This CDR3 has 15 residues. This clone was detected only once. The antigen is not known. TCRdb keeps only in-frame clones here, not all; method: immunoSEQ multiplex PCR. The profile shows about 680,000 clones, approximately 79% of them singletons. V gene TRBV7-8 combines with J gene TRBJ1-5; D is unclear. The origin of this receptor is a woman younger than 45 in good health. The sequenced sample consisted of memory CD4+ T cells sorted from blood. Subset: CD45RA-negative fraction. The CDR3 coding sequence is TGTGCCAGCAGCCTCAACACGAGATGGAATTTGCCCCAGCATTTT. It translates to CASSLNTRWNLPQHF.